The 2 T cell receptor beta chains below were found in one sample sequenced in a study of OX40 agonist ivuxolimab in advanced cancers. Only in-frame clones appear in the TCRdb table, and some are missing; sequencing was by immunoSEQ multiplex PCR. The table includes tens of thousands of clones, around 93% detected once. The specimen was CD4+ or CD8+ T cells sorted from blood, collected in a trial of the OX40 agonist ivuxolimab. These TCRs come from an adult with an advanced solid tumor such as melanoma, head and neck, liver or kidney cancer.

The chain has TRBV4-1 and TRBJ2-7, with D maybe TRBD1 (6 bases). With 0 bases removed from V and 6 bases from J, the gap between germline ends came to 18 bases. Germline loops: CDR1 MGHRA, CDR2 YSYEKL. The CDR3 runs to 16 residues. The DNA of the CDR3 is TGCGCCAGCAGCCAAGAACAAAGTTTAGGGGGATCCGAGCAGTACTTC. It translates to CASSQEQSLGGSEQYF.

The CDR3 DNA sequence: TGTGCCAGCAGCTTAGTTGCCTTGAGAATGAATGAGCAGTTCTTC. Residues: CASSLVALRMNEQFF. The chain combines TRBV7-2 with TRBJ2-1; no firm D call. Germline values: CDR1 SGHTA, CDR2 FQGNSA. This CDR3 is 15 amino acids long. V shed 1 base and J shed 7 bases, with 14 bases lying between them.